This T cell receptor beta chain was captured by sequencing in a study of shared clonotypes between healthy human individuals. Study overall: Per donor, CD8 memory used one plate, CD8 naive used two, CD4 memory used three and CD4 naive used three. Study-level results: Unshared clonotypes carried lower generation probabilities than those common to all four donors.

V dropped 8 bases and J dropped 4 bases, with 20 bases sitting between them. Germline V gene sequence: CDR1 ENHRY, CDR2 SYGVKD. The CDR3 contains 15 residues. Details on this clone: What it binds is unknown.

The donors, all of them Caucasian adults, lived in Nashville, Tennessee. Into CD45RA+ naive and CD45RA-negative memory subsets, the CD4+ cells were split. The method was immunoSEQ multiplex PCR; TCRdb's version includes in-frame clones alone and lacks a portion of them. This table holds 600,000 to 800,000 clones, around 77% found once. The sequenced sample was memory CD4+ T cells sorted from blood. Subset in this sample: CD45RA-negative fraction. The receptor comes from a woman aged 25 to 39 in good health. The rearrangement uses TRBV10-3 and TRBJ1-2, with a tentative D call TRBD1 (6 bases). The CDR3 loop is CAIGGSPRGGYGYTF. CDR3 sequence (DNA): TGTGCCATCGGGGGGAGCCCAAGAGGGGGCTATGGCTACACCTTC.